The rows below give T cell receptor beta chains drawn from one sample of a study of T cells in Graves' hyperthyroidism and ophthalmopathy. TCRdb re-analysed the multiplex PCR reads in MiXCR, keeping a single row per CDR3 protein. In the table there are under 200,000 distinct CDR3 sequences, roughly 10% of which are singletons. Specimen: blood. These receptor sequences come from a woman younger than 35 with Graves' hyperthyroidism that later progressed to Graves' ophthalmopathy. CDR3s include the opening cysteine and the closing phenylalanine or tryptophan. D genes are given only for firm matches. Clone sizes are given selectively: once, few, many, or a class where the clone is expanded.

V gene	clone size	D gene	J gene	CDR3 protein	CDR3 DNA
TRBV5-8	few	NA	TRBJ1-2	CASSLGTGLANYGYTF	TGTGCCAGCAGCTTGGGTACAGGGCTGGCTAACTATGGCTACACCTTC
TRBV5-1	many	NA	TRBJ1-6	CASSLGGYYNSPLHF	TGCGCCAGCAGCTTGGGGGGCTACTATAATTCACCCCTCCACTTT
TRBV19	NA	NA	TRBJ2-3	CASSLTRTTRNTQYF	TGTGCCAGTAGCCTGACACGTACAACCCGGAATACGCAGTATTTT
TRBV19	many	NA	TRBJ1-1	CASSIARGNTEAFF	TGTGCCAGTAGTATTGCCAGGGGGAACACTGAAGCTTTCTTT
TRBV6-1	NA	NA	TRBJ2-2	CASSAAGLGTGELFF	TGTGCCAGCAGTGCGGCAGGGCTCGGCACCGGGGAGCTGTTTTTT
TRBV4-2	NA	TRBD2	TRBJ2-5	CASSQEGFRGGQETQYF	TGTGCCAGCAGCCAAGAAGGGTTTCGGGGGGGTCAAGAGACCCAGTACTTC
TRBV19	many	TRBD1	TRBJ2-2	CASRGQGTGELFF	TGTGCCAGTAGGGGACAGGGGACCGGGGAGCTGTTTTTT
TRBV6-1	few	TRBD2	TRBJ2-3	CASSPPTGGALDTQYF	TGTGCCAGCAGCCCCCCGACCGGGGGGGCCTTAGATACGCAGTATTTT
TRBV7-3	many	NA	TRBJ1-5	CASSLGVGPKTNHQPQHF	TGTGCCAGCAGCTTAGGGGTGGGTCCCAAGACAAACCATCAGCCCCAGCATTTT
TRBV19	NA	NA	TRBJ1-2	CAGAGDYGYTF	TGTGCCGGTGCGGGGGACTATGGCTACACCTTC
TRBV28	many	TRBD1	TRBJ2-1	CASRPRGRSSYNEQFF	TGTGCCAGCAGACCGAGGGGGCGGAGCTCCTACAATGAGCAGTTCTTC
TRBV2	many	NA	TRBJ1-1	CASSGAGARAFF	TGTGCCAGCAGTGGGGCGGGGGCGAGGGCTTTCTTT